A selection of T cell receptor beta chains follows, all from one sample in a study of blood T cells in healthy people across ages. TCRdb re-called the 5' RACE reads with MiXCR, one entry per CDR3 protein. The table records hundreds of thousands of distinct CDR3 sequences, about 53% of them present only once. Material for sequencing was blood. The receptors originated from a man in his 60s in good health. The CDR3 runs from the conserved cysteine through the conserved F or W. Fields, in order: clone size, J gene, D gene, V gene, CDR3 DNA, CDR3 protein. A D gene is named only where the DNA matches it firmly. Size is stated for part of the rows, as once, few or many counts, or as a class when the clone is expanded.

NA	TRBJ2-7	NA	TRBV20-1	TGCAGTGCTTACAGGGAGCTCGACTACGAGCAGTACTTC	CSAYRELDYEQYF
once	TRBJ2-5	TRBD2	TRBV6-2/TRBV6-3	TGTGCCAGCAGGGCGGCGGGAGGGGAGACCCAGTACTTC	CASRAAGGETQYF
NA	TRBJ2-3	NA	TRBV20-1	TGCAGTGCTAGACGGGACTCCCCCATTGATACGCAGTATTTT	CSARRDSPIDTQYF
NA	TRBJ2-7	TRBD1	TRBV5-6	TGTGCCAGCAGCTCGGACAGGGCGTTCTACGAGCAGTACTTC	CASSSDRAFYEQYF
NA	TRBJ2-6	TRBD1	TRBV12-3/TRBV12-4	TGTGCCAGCAGGGACAGGGTCTCTGGGGCCAACGTCCTGACTTTC	CASRDRVSGANVLTF
NA	TRBJ2-3	NA	TRBV10-1	TGCGCCAGCAGTGATCCGCTTTGGGGAACAGATACGCAGTATTTT	CASSDPLWGTDTQYF
NA	TRBJ2-1	NA	TRBV7-2	TGTGCCAGCAACTTAGGGAGGCGGGGCCCATACAATGAGCAGTTCTTC	CASNLGRRGPYNEQFF
NA	TRBJ2-5	NA	TRBV6-2/TRBV6-3	TGTGCCAGCAGCCGGGCAGAGACCCAGTACTTC	CASSRAETQYF
NA	TRBJ1-6	NA	TRBV25-1	TGTGCCAGCAGTGGGCAAAATAATTCACCCCTCCACTTT	CASSGQNNSPLHF
NA	TRBJ2-5	NA	TRBV10-3	TGTGCCATCAGTGAGTTGGGCGGGGAGACCCAGTACTTC	CAISELGGETQYF
NA	TRBJ2-5	NA	TRBV6-1	TGTGCCAGCAGTGAGATCCAAGAGACCCAGTACTTC	CASSEIQETQYF
NA	TRBJ2-3	NA	TRBV27	TGTGCCAGCAGCATATCAGGTGGCCGCACAGATACGCAGTATTTT	CASSISGGRTDTQYF
NA	TRBJ2-2	NA	TRBV2	TGTGCCAGCAGTGAAGCCCGCAGGGGACCCCCCGGGGAGCTGTTTTTT	CASSEARRGPPGELFF
NA	TRBJ2-7	NA	TRBV5-1	TGCGCCAGCAGCTCCGTTCGGGCGTACGAGCAGTACTTC	CASSSVRAYEQYF
NA	TRBJ2-3	NA	TRBV7-2	TGTGCCAGCAGCTTAGTTAGAATCGATACGCAGTATTTT	CASSLVRIDTQYF
NA	TRBJ2-3	TRBD2	TRBV3-1	TGTGCCAGCAGCCAGCGACTAGCGGGTCCTAGCACAGATACGCAGTATTTT	CASSQRLAGPSTDTQYF
NA	TRBJ2-1	TRBD2	TRBV10-3	TGTGCCACCAAGGGACTACCCGACAATGAGCAGTTCTTC	CATKGLPDNEQFF
NA	TRBJ2-3	TRBD1	TRBV9	TGTGCCAGCAGCGACCCGACAGGGTCCGATACGCAGTATTTT	CASSDPTGSDTQYF
NA	TRBJ1-6	NA	TRBV4-2	TGTGCCAGCAGCCAAGATCGGCCCAGGGACTACGGATCACCCCTCCACTTT	CASSQDRPRDYGSPLHF
NA	TRBJ2-5	TRBD1	TRBV19	TGTGCCAGTAGTAACGCCGGGACAGGGGTGGAGACCCAGTACTTC	CASSNAGTGVETQYF
NA	TRBJ2-7	NA	TRBV7-9	TGTGCCAGCAGCTTAGTGTCCAGGGATTACGAGCAGTACTTC	CASSLVSRDYEQYF
few	TRBJ1-1	TRBD1	TRBV4-2	TGTGCCAGCAGCCAAGATGGACAGGCGAACACTGAAGCTTTCTTT	CASSQDGQANTEAFF
few	TRBJ2-7	NA	TRBV27	TGTGCCAGCAGTTTATCTCTCCTAGGGTTCGAGCAGTACTTC	CASSLSLLGFEQYF
NA	TRBJ2-5	TRBD2	TRBV5-1	TGCGCCAGCAGCTTCAGCGGGGAAGGAGAGACCCAGTACTTC	CASSFSGEGETQYF
NA	TRBJ1-2	TRBD1	TRBV7-6	TGTGCCAGCAGCTTAACCGCAGGGGGCCGGGATGGCTACACCTTC	CASSLTAGGRDGYTF
many	TRBJ1-1	NA	TRBV27	TGTGCCAGCAGTTTATCAAAGAGTAGACATTCGAACACTGAAGCTTTCTTT	CASSLSKSRHSNTEAFF
NA	TRBJ2-3	TRBD1	TRBV7-6	TGTGCCAGCAGCACCCGACAGGGAACCCTCACAGATACGCAGTATTTT	CASSTRQGTLTDTQYF
NA	TRBJ1-2	NA	TRBV5-8	TGTGCCAGCAGCTACGGACAGCTTGGCAACTATGGCTACACCTTC	CASSYGQLGNYGYTF
NA	TRBJ2-2	TRBD1	TRBV5-1	TGCGCCAGCAGCTTTCGACAGGGGGCAAACACCGGGGAGCTGTTTTTT	CASSFRQGANTGELFF
NA	TRBJ2-5	NA	TRBV5-6	TGTGCCAGCACCCTTCGGGGGACCCAGTACTTC	CASTLRGTQYF
NA	TRBJ1-1	NA	TRBV19	TGTGCCAGTATAAGGGAATATCGCCACACTGAAGCTTTCTTT	CASIREYRHTEAFF
once	TRBJ1-1	NA	TRBV20-1	TGCAGTGCTAGAGATCCGGGGGGCTCTGAAGCTTTCTTT	CSARDPGGSEAFF
NA	TRBJ2-5	TRBD1	TRBV27	TGTGCCAGCAGCTTATACCCGACAGGGGGCTTTGAGCAGTACTTC	CASSLYPTGGFEQYF
NA	TRBJ1-2	TRBD1	TRBV6-5	TGTGCCAGCTTTGCAGGGGGTAATCGGAAAGGCTACACCTTC	CASFAGGNRKGYTF
NA	TRBJ2-1	TRBD1	TRBV29-1	TGCAGCGTTGGGACAGGGTCAGGTGAGCAGTTCTTC	CSVGTGSGEQFF
few	TRBJ2-1	NA	TRBV5-1	TGCGCCAGCAGACTGGCCGGACGTGAGCAGTTCTTC	CASRLAGREQFF
NA	TRBJ1-2	NA	TRBV3-1	TGTGCCAGCAGCCAAGACCTGGTCTCGGGCTACACCTTC	CASSQDLVSGYTF
NA	TRBJ1-4	NA	TRBV27	TGTGCCAGCAGCGGGTCCCTAGGGGAAAAACTGTTTTTT	CASSGSLGEKLFF
NA	TRBJ1-4	NA	TRBV12-3/TRBV12-4	TGTGCCAGCACCCCCGGCGGATTCGAAAAACTGTTTTTT	CASTPGGFEKLFF